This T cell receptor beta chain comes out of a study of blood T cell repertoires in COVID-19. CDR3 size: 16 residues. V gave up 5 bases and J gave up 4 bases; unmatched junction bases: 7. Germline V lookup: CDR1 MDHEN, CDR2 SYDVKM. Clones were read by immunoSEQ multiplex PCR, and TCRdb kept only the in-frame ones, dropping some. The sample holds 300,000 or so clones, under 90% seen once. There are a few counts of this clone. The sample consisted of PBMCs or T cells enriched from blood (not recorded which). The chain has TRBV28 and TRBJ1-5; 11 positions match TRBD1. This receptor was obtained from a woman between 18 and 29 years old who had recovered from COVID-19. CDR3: CASSERDRGGNQPQHF. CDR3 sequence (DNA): TGTGCCAGCAGTGAACGGGACAGGGGGGGAAATCAGCCCCAGCATTTT.